The clone carrying this TCR beta chain was detected only a few times. What it recognizes is unknown. Once RNA had been extracted, it was reverse transcribed into cDNA to act as the sequencing template. The repertoire was sequenced with immunoSEQ multiplex PCR; TCRdb's copy has only in-frame clones and lacks some. Among about 91,000 clones, 35% to 50% were seen once, and the ten largest hold about 0.79%. This specimen comes from a study of CD8+ T cells in alopecia areata. Findings and limits, study-wide: Sharing of TCRs across patients appeared less clear than in mice, possibly for HLA-related reasons.

The CDR3 covers 15 residues. CDR1 is SGHKS, CDR2 YYEKEE, per germline (reference sequence). V lost 0 bases and J 2 bases, leaving 6 bases between the germline ends. The source material was CD4+ T cells sorted from blood. The chain joins TRBV5-5 to TRBJ1-6; unclear D gene. The TCR sequence derives from a human donor with alopecia areata. The CDR3 DNA follows: TGTGCCAGCAGCTTGGCATCGGCCTATAATTCACCCCTCCACTTT. Translation: CASSLASAYNSPLHF.